The rows below give T cell receptor beta chains drawn from one sample of a study of OX40 agonist ivuxolimab in advanced cancers. Sequencing used immunoSEQ multiplex PCR; TCRdb keeps in-frame clones, though not all of them. The table records approximately 43,000 clones, about 89% of them present only once. This specimen was CD4+ or CD8+ T cells sorted from blood, taken in a trial of the OX40 agonist ivuxolimab. These receptors all come from an adult with an advanced solid tumor such as melanoma, head and neck, liver or kidney cancer. Both conserved end residues are part of each CDR3. The D gene is left open where the match is weak. Size tells how often a clone was seen (once, few, many) or the class of an expanded clone, and some rows leave it out.

v_call	d_call	clone_size	j_call	cdr3_aa	cdr3_nt
TRBV6-5	TRBD1	once	TRBJ1-2	CASSYETGGVGDGYTF	TGTGCCAGCAGTTATGAAACAGGGGGCGTTGGCGATGGCTACACCTTC
TRBV14	-	few	TRBJ2-6	CASSQDLRVGANVLTF	TGTGCCAGCAGCCAAGATCTGCGGGTTGGGGCCAACGTCCTGACTTTC
TRBV14	-	-	TRBJ2-1	CASSPLGTTSYNEQFF	TGTGCCAGCAGCCCCCTCGGGACAACTTCCTACAATGAGCAGTTCTTC
TRBV18	TRBD2	-	TRBJ2-3	CASSRTSGGRGDTQYF	TGTGCCAGCTCACGTACGAGCGGGGGACGGGGAGATACGCAGTATTTT
TRBV6-5	TRBD1	-	TRBJ1-1	CASSPGQLETEAFF	TGTGCCAGCAGCCCGGGACAGTTGGAGACTGAAGCTTTCTTT
TRBV6-6	-	-	TRBJ1-5	CASSYGQGGQPQHF	TGTGCCAGCAGTTACGGGCAGGGTGGTCAGCCCCAGCATTTT
TRBV9	-	-	TRBJ1-5	CASSAKDSPRDQPQHF	TGTGCCAGCAGCGCTAAGGACAGCCCCCGGGATCAGCCCCAGCATTTT
TRBV5-6	-	once	TRBJ2-7	CASSLLRYEQYF	TGTGCCAGCAGCTTGTTACGTTACGAGCAGTACTTC
TRBV4-1	TRBD1	-	TRBJ1-4	CASSQADRESVKLFF	TGCGCCAGCAGCCAAGCGGACAGGGAGTCGGTAAAACTGTTTTTT
TRBV7-2	TRBD1	-	TRBJ2-3	CASSIDRGPTDTQYF	TGTGCCAGCAGCATAGACAGGGGCCCCACAGATACGCAGTATTTT
TRBV30	-	-	TRBJ1-1	CAWGETELQAFF	TGTGCCTGGGGGGAAACGGAGTTACAAGCTTTCTTT
TRBV6-5	-	-	TRBJ1-4	CASSYRRGGRGEKLFF	TGTGCCAGCAGTTACCGCCGTGGGGGACGAGGAGAAAAACTGTTTTTT